Reported below is one T cell receptor (beta chain). Original processing notes: Reference gene primer amplification gave nucleated cell count estimates. Sequenced by immunoSEQ multiplex PCR; TCRdb stores in-frame clones only, minus some. The V and J calls and clone size come from that table; D and trimming were worked out from the DNA. The table shows roughly 280,000 clones, with approximately 89% occurring only once. The source of the sample is a study of blood T cell repertoires in COVID-19. V was clipped by 3 bases and J by 5 bases; unmatched bases: 8. The germline V gene encodes CDR1 SGHRS and CDR2 YFSETQ. The length of the CDR3 is 16 residues.

The sequence came from a man aged 35 to 55 who had been exposed to COVID-19. Sequenced input: PBMCs or T cells enriched from blood (not recorded which). The chain employs TRBV5-1 and TRBJ1-4, with 9 bases lining up with TRBD1. The CDR3 bases are TGCGCCAGCAGCTCCGGGGGACAGGGCCGAAATGAAAAACTGTTTTTT. The encoded protein is CASSSGGQGRNEKLFF.